This TCR beta chain was observed in a study of metastatic and nonmetastatic thyroid tumors. Whole-study context: Peripheral blood and tumor or nodule samples from malignant and benign thyroid patients were compared.

The CDR3 runs to 14 residues. The V and J ends lost 5 bases and 3 bases respectively, with 15 bases between them. Germline-derived CDR1 and CDR2 are SGDLS and YYNGEE. Per the original methods: The study took CDR3 differences across clinicopathological groups and made a distant-metastasis classifier for papillary thyroid cancer from them. TCRdb called clones again from the PCR reads with MiXCR. These V and J calls derive from TCRdb rather than the authors' analysis. Here the sample spans roughly 89,000 clones, 12% being singletons. Findings of the study overall: The study reportedly found significantly higher TCR beta diversity in malignant thyroid tumors than benign nodules, in blood and tumor.

This clone was detected many times. Its target is not known. There were no patients who had received any treatment before thyroid surgery. Specimen: tumor tissue. J is TRBJ2-7 and V is TRBV9; possible D gene TRBD1, 6 bases. This TCR came from a female donor with papillary thyroid cancer or a benign thyroid nodule (not recorded which). Some clones in this sample may be carry-over from other donors' samples. The CDR3 sequence: CASSTGTRSYEQYF. The CDR3 bases are TGTGCCAGCAGTACCGGGACAAGGAGCTACGAGCAGTACTTC.